This is a list of T cell receptor beta chains from one sample in a study of cytomegalovirus exposure and HLA in healthy donors. Sequenced by immunoSEQ multiplex PCR; TCRdb stores in-frame clones only, minus some. The repertoire includes around 98,000 clones, 79% of them detected once, and roughly 3.8% sits in the top ten. Sequenced material: PBMCs. The receptors come from a woman in her thirties or forties in good health and CMV-seronegative. Each CDR3 is given with its conserved first and last residue. Each record gives: CDR3 protein, CDR3 DNA, J gene, CDR3 length, V gene, D gene, clone size. D genes are given only for firm matches. For some rows the clone size is stated as once, few or many, or as a class when expanded; others skip it.

CDR3 protein: CASTQGWDNDEQYF
CDR3 DNA: TGTGCCAGTACCCAAGGGTGGGACAACGACGAGCAGTACTTC
J gene: TRBJ2-7
CDR3 length: 14
V gene: TRBV19
D gene: NA
clone size: NA

CDR3 protein: CASSSFANTGELFF
CDR3 DNA: TGTGCCAGCAGCTCGTTCGCGAACACCGGGGAGCTGTTTTTT
J gene: TRBJ2-2
CDR3 length: 14
V gene: TRBV7-8
D gene: NA
clone size: once

CDR3 protein: CASSPYKPGTGGSTNEKLFF
CDR3 DNA: TGCGCCAGCAGCCCTTATAAACCCGGGACAGGGGGGTCCACTAATGAAAAACTGTTTTTT
J gene: TRBJ1-4
CDR3 length: 20
V gene: TRBV4-1
D gene: TRBD1
clone size: NA

CDR3 protein: CASYRGQGYGYTF
CDR3 DNA: TGTGCCAGCTACAGGGGGCAGGGCTATGGCTACACCTTC
J gene: TRBJ1-2
CDR3 length: 13
V gene: TRBV27
D gene: TRBD1
clone size: NA

CDR3 protein: CASSDYPRDRTSPLHF
CDR3 DNA: TGTGCCAGCAGCGACTACCCCCGAGACCGTACATCACCCCTCCACTTT
J gene: TRBJ1-6
CDR3 length: 16
V gene: TRBV5-4
D gene: NA
clone size: NA

CDR3 protein: CASSLHTSYEQYF
CDR3 DNA: TGTGCCAGCAGTTTACACACCTCCTACGAGCAGTACTTC
J gene: TRBJ2-7
CDR3 length: 13
V gene: TRBV28
D gene: NA
clone size: NA

CDR3 protein: CASSSGQPNTEAFF
CDR3 DNA: TGTGCCAGCAGCTCGGGACAGCCGAACACTGAAGCTTTCTTT
J gene: TRBJ1-1
CDR3 length: 14
V gene: TRBV9
D gene: TRBD1
clone size: NA

CDR3 protein: CASYRRAQYYGYTF
CDR3 DNA: TGTGCCAGCTACCGCAGGGCTCAGTACTATGGCTACACCTTC
J gene: TRBJ1-2
CDR3 length: 14
V gene: TRBV6-1
D gene: NA
clone size: NA

CDR3 protein: CASSNRAGNTIYF
CDR3 DNA: TGCGCCAGCAGCAACAGGGCCGGAAACACCATATATTTT
J gene: TRBJ1-3
CDR3 length: 13
V gene: TRBV5-1
D gene: NA
clone size: NA

CDR3 protein: CASTFAAGIHPDTQYF
CDR3 DNA: TGTGCCAGCACCTTTGCGGCGGGGATTCATCCAGATACGCAGTATTTT
J gene: TRBJ2-3
CDR3 length: 16
V gene: TRBV6-6
D gene: NA
clone size: NA

CDR3 protein: CASTWGENTEAFF
CDR3 DNA: TGTGCCTCAACTTGGGGAGAAAACACTGAAGCTTTCTTT
J gene: TRBJ1-1
CDR3 length: 13
V gene: TRBV10-3
D gene: NA
clone size: few

CDR3 protein: CASTSGRANEKLFF
CDR3 DNA: TGTGCCAGCACCTCCGGTCGCGCTAATGAAAAACTGTTTTTT
J gene: TRBJ1-4
CDR3 length: 14
V gene: TRBV7-9
D gene: NA
clone size: few

CDR3 protein: CASSSRGSSGANVLTF
CDR3 DNA: TGTGCCAGCAGCTCCAGGGGAAGCTCTGGGGCCAACGTCCTGACTTTC
J gene: TRBJ2-6
CDR3 length: 16
V gene: TRBV5-6
D gene: NA
clone size: NA

CDR3 protein: CASSDSGETDTQYF
CDR3 DNA: TGTGCCAGCAGCGATAGCGGGGAAACAGATACGCAGTATTTT
J gene: TRBJ2-3
CDR3 length: 14
V gene: TRBV9
D gene: TRBD2
clone size: NA

CDR3 protein: CASSEHLGPGSTEAFF
CDR3 DNA: TGTGCCAGCAGTGAACATTTAGGTCCGGGTTCCACTGAAGCTTTCTTT
J gene: TRBJ1-1
CDR3 length: 16
V gene: TRBV6-1
D gene: NA
clone size: few

CDR3 protein: CASSDWGGGTGSPLHF
CDR3 DNA: TGTGCCAGCAGTGATTGGGGAGGGGGAACGGGGTCACCCCTCCACTTT
J gene: TRBJ1-6
CDR3 length: 16
V gene: TRBV2
D gene: NA
clone size: NA

CDR3 protein: CASSYSISGAEAFF
CDR3 DNA: TGTGCCAGCAGTTACTCGATCTCGGGGGCTGAAGCTTTCTTT
J gene: TRBJ1-1
CDR3 length: 14
V gene: TRBV6-5
D gene: NA
clone size: NA

CDR3 protein: CAISELGGSYNEQFF
CDR3 DNA: TGTGCCATCAGTGAGCTGGGGGGCTCCTACAATGAGCAGTTCTTC
J gene: TRBJ2-1
CDR3 length: 15
V gene: TRBV10-3
D gene: NA
clone size: NA

CDR3 protein: CASASGTGVDEQYF
CDR3 DNA: TGTGCCAGCGCCTCCGGGACAGGGGTAGACGAGCAGTACTTC
J gene: TRBJ2-7
CDR3 length: 14
V gene: TRBV11-3
D gene: TRBD1
clone size: NA

CDR3 protein: CASSQIQGVTNTGELFF
CDR3 DNA: TGTGCCAGCAGCCAAATACAGGGGGTAACGAACACCGGGGAGCTGTTTTTT
J gene: TRBJ2-2
CDR3 length: 17
V gene: TRBV14
D gene: TRBD1
clone size: once

CDR3 protein: CASSLGGTGELFF
CDR3 DNA: TGTGCTAGCAGCTTGGGGGGCACCGGGGAGCTGTTTTTT
J gene: TRBJ2-2
CDR3 length: 13
V gene: TRBV7-7
D gene: NA
clone size: NA

CDR3 protein: CASSVRGFPYGYTF
CDR3 DNA: TGTGCCAGCAGTGTTCGGGGATTTCCCTATGGCTACACCTTC
J gene: TRBJ1-2
CDR3 length: 14
V gene: TRBV25-1
D gene: NA
clone size: NA

CDR3 protein: CASSLTSGAQETQYF
CDR3 DNA: TGTGCCAGCAGTTTAACTAGCGGGGCTCAAGAGACCCAGTACTTC
J gene: TRBJ2-5
CDR3 length: 15
V gene: TRBV28
D gene: TRBD2
clone size: NA

CDR3 protein: CSVLLRETQYF
CDR3 DNA: TGCAGCGTTTTACTCCGTGAGACCCAGTACTTC
J gene: TRBJ2-5
CDR3 length: 11
V gene: TRBV29-1
D gene: NA
clone size: NA

CDR3 protein: CAHGPGTGLNTEAFF
CDR3 DNA: TGTGCCCACGGTCCCGGGACAGGACTGAACACTGAAGCTTTCTTT
J gene: TRBJ1-1
CDR3 length: 15
V gene: TRBV30
D gene: TRBD1
clone size: NA

CDR3 protein: CASSLARLAPSYEQYF
CDR3 DNA: TGTGCCAGCAGCTTAGCCCGGCTAGCGCCCTCCTACGAGCAGTACTTC
J gene: TRBJ2-7
CDR3 length: 16
V gene: TRBV7-2
D gene: NA
clone size: NA

CDR3 protein: CASSLLGEETQYF
CDR3 DNA: TGCGCCAGCAGCTTGTTAGGGGAAGAGACCCAGTACTTC
J gene: TRBJ2-5
CDR3 length: 13
V gene: TRBV5-1
D gene: NA
clone size: NA

CDR3 protein: CASSFSPGGGGYTF
CDR3 DNA: TGTGCCAGCAGCTTCTCTCCGGGTGGCGGTGGCTACACCTTC
J gene: TRBJ1-2
CDR3 length: 14
V gene: TRBV7-3
D gene: NA
clone size: NA

CDR3 protein: CAAQGSGANVLTF
CDR3 DNA: TGTGCCGCTCAGGGTTCTGGGGCCAACGTCCTGACTTTC
J gene: TRBJ2-6
CDR3 length: 13
V gene: TRBV5-4
D gene: NA
clone size: NA

CDR3 protein: CASSPTLGGRDYGYTF
CDR3 DNA: TGTGCCAGCAGCCCTACCCTCGGGGGGCGCGACTATGGCTACACCTTC
J gene: TRBJ1-2
CDR3 length: 16
V gene: TRBV9
D gene: NA
clone size: NA

CDR3 protein: CASSQELISNQPQHF
CDR3 DNA: TGTGCCAGCAGCCAAGAACTGATTAGCAATCAGCCCCAGCATTTT
J gene: TRBJ1-5
CDR3 length: 15
V gene: TRBV4-2
D gene: NA
clone size: NA

CDR3 protein: CASSPMDRNTYEQYF
CDR3 DNA: TGTGCCAGCTCACCGATGGACAGGAACACCTACGAGCAGTACTTC
J gene: TRBJ2-7
CDR3 length: 15
V gene: TRBV18
D gene: TRBD1
clone size: NA

CDR3 protein: CASKNPGTGGKQFF
CDR3 DNA: TGTGCCAGCAAAAATCCGGGGACAGGGGGGAAGCAGTTCTTC
J gene: TRBJ2-1
CDR3 length: 14
V gene: TRBV28
D gene: TRBD1
clone size: NA

CDR3 protein: CASSYSLRTGSWTQYF
CDR3 DNA: TGTGCCAGCAGTTACTCGCTGAGGACTGGATCGTGGACCCAGTACTTC
J gene: TRBJ2-5
CDR3 length: 16
V gene: TRBV6-5
D gene: NA
clone size: NA

CDR3 protein: CASSSDRGLYGYPF
CDR3 DNA: TGCGCCAGCAGCTCGGACAGGGGCCTCTATGGCTACCCCTTC
J gene: TRBJ1-2
CDR3 length: 14
V gene: TRBV5-1
D gene: TRBD1
clone size: NA

CDR3 protein: CASSEGERGGRNIQYF
CDR3 DNA: TGTGCCAGCAGTGAGGGAGAGCGGGGGGGTCGTAACATTCAGTACTTC
J gene: TRBJ2-4
CDR3 length: 16
V gene: TRBV25-1
D gene: TRBD2
clone size: NA

CDR3 protein: CASSEEIAGVYKQYF
CDR3 DNA: TGTGCCAGCAGTGAAGAAATAGCGGGGGTGTACAAGCAGTACTTC
J gene: TRBJ2-5
CDR3 length: 15
V gene: TRBV6-1
D gene: TRBD2
clone size: NA

CDR3 protein: CASSVQGYYNSPLHF
CDR3 DNA: TGTGCCAGCAGCGTACAGGGATACTATAATTCACCCCTCCACTTT
J gene: TRBJ1-6
CDR3 length: 15
V gene: TRBV7-2
D gene: NA
clone size: NA

CDR3 protein: CASNLWGTENTEAFF
CDR3 DNA: TGTGCCAGCAACCTGTGGGGGACAGAGAACACTGAAGCTTTCTTT
J gene: TRBJ1-1
CDR3 length: 15
V gene: TRBV6-6
D gene: TRBD1
clone size: once

CDR3 protein: CASSLAGGTGELFF
CDR3 DNA: TGTGCTAGCAGCTTAGCGGGGGGCACCGGGGAGCTGTTTTTT
J gene: TRBJ2-2
CDR3 length: 14
V gene: TRBV7-7
D gene: TRBD2
clone size: few

CDR3 protein: CASSRNRGTEAFF
CDR3 DNA: TGTGCCAGTAGCAGGAACAGGGGGACTGAAGCTTTCTTT
J gene: TRBJ1-1
CDR3 length: 13
V gene: TRBV19
D gene: TRBD1
clone size: NA